Detailed here is one T cell receptor beta chain. The data originate from a study of blood T cell repertoires in COVID-19. Study-level information: The study drew acute and convalescent COVID-19 samples from the United States, Italy and Spain. PBMCs, B-cell-depleted T cells, or T cells were the source of the cDNA or gDNA that made up the material.

TCRdb's copy holds only in-frame clones and misses some; the assay was immunoSEQ multiplex PCR. The profile covers 370,000 or so clones, with more than 75% appearing a single time and under 1.5% taken by the ten largest. Residents of about two dozen US areas, aged about 18 to 95 years, made up the participants. Resolution of symptoms, clearance, or two negative PCRs was present in recovered Cohort 3 donors. CDR3 size: 12 residues. From germline, CDR1 is SGHTA and CDR2 FQGNSA. V was pared by 4 bases and J by 7 bases, with 10 bases between. The sample taken for sequencing was PBMCs or T cells enriched from blood (not recorded which). The source is a man in his thirties or forties who had recovered from COVID-19. The chain employs TRBV7-2 and TRBJ2-5; possible D gene TRBD2, 5 bases. CDR3 nucleotide sequence: TGTGCCAGCAGCTCCCCCGGAGGGACCCAGTACTTC. The encoded protein is CASSSPGGTQYF.